Listed below are T cell receptor beta chains from one sample, sequenced in a study of OX40 agonist ivuxolimab in advanced cancers. Here immunoSEQ multiplex PCR was the method, and the copy in TCRdb shows in-frame clones only, minus some. The sample includes some 82,000 clones, approximately 86% seen only once; the top ten take roughly 0.8%. This sample comprised CD4+ or CD8+ T cells sorted from blood, obtained in a trial of the OX40 agonist ivuxolimab. The receptors originated from an adult with an advanced solid tumor such as melanoma, head and neck, liver or kidney cancer. Both conserved end residues are trimmed from each CDR3.

v_gene	j_gene	CDR3aa
TRBV7-2	TRBJ2-5	ASSLHFQDQETQY
TRBV7-2	TRBJ2-3	ASSQRAGFSTDTQY
TRBV28	TRBJ1-1	ASREWDRGRTEAF
TRBV2	TRBJ2-1	ASSEWGGEVADEQF
TRBV27	TRBJ1-4	ALNSRQVNEKLF
TRBV18	TRBJ1-1	ASSPRLGLDDTEAF
TRBV6-5	TRBJ2-1	ASSYYTSNEQF
TRBV28	TRBJ2-5	ASRLAGLETQY
TRBV7-3	TRBJ1-5	ASSLTTDQPQH
TRBV9	TRBJ1-3	ASSVGGQGGNTIY
TRBV7-2	TRBJ1-3	ASSPFTGSGNTIY
TRBV18	TRBJ2-2	ASSREQELPGELF
TRBV18	TRBJ2-7	ASSPRTGGGSYEQY
TRBV27	TRBJ2-5	ASRQGPYQETQY
TRBV19	TRBJ1-5	ASSRDRDQPQH
TRBV11-3	TRBJ2-1	ASSLGRGNDEQF
TRBV7-3	TRBJ2-1	ASSTSQYNEQF
TRBV7-9	TRBJ2-2	ASSEGQGATGELF
TRBV2	TRBJ2-5	ASSALAGAGVETQY
TRBV5-4	TRBJ2-3	ASSSQGPDTQY
TRBV9	TRBJ2-1	ASEREPNYNEQF
TRBV27	TRBJ2-7	ASSPKIAGYEQY